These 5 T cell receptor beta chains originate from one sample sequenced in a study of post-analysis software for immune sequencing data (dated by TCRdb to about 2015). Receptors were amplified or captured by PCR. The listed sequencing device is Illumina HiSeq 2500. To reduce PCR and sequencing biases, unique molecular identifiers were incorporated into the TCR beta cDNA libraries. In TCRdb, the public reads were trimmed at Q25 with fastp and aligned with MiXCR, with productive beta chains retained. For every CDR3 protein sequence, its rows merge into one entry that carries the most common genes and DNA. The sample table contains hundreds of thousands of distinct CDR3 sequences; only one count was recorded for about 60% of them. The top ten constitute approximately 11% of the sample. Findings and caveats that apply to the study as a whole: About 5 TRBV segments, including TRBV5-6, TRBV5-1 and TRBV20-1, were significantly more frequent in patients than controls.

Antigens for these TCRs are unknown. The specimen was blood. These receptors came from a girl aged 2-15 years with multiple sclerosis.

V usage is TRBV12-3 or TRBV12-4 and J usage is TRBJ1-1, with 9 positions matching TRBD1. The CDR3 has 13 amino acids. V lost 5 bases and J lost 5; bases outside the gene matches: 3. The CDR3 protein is CASSGQGKTEAFF. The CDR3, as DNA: TGTGCCAGCAGTGGACAGGGGAAAACTGAAGCTTTCTTT.

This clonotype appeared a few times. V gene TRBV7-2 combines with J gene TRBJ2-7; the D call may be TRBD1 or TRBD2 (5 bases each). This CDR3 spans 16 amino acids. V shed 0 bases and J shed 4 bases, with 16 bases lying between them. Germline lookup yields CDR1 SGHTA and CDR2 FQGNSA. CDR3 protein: CASSLARGSGPYEQYF. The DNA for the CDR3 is TGTGCCAGCAGCTTAGCGCGTGGTTCGGGACCGTACGAGCAGTACTTC.

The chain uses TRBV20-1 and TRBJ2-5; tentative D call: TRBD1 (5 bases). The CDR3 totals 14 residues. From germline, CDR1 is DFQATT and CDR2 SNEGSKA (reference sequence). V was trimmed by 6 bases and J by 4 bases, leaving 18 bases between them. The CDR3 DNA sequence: TGCAGTGCGTCGACCCAGGGAAGATTAGAGACCCAGTACTTC. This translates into CSASTQGRLETQYF.

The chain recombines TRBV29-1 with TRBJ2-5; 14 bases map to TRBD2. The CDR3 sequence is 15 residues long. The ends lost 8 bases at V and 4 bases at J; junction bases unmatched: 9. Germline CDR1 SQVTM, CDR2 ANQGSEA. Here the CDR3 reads CSPRLAGGLGETQYF. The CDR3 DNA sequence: TGCAGCCCAAGACTAGCGGGAGGGCTGGGAGAGACCCAGTACTTC.

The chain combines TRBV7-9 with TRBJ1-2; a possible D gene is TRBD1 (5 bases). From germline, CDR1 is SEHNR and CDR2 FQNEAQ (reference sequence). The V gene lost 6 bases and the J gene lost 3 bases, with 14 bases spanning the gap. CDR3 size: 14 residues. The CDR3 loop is CASRRTWGDYGYTF. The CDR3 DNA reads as TGTGCCAGCAGGCGAACGTGGGGGGACTATGGCTACACCTTC.